The present TCR beta chain was sequenced within a study of T-cell memory formation after mild COVID-19. Study-level findings and limits: Balance between CD4 and CD8 was seen in clones contracting day 15 to 85, and a CD4+ lean was seen in later expanders.

TCRdb analysed the 5' RACE reads with MiXCR anew, one entry per CDR3 protein. Counted here are 200,000 to 250,000 distinct CDR3 sequences, over 9.5% occurring once; the ten biggest clones make up 3% to 4.5%. This clonotype appeared many times. What it recognizes is unknown. Sequencing was done on a sample of PBMCs or a T cell subset sorted from them (not recorded which). The TCR was taken from a man younger than 35 who had mild COVID-19 (a few samples of this study predate the infection). Cell type and time point are not known.

CDR3 nucleotide sequence: TGCAGTGCTAGAGATGAAGGAGGGTTGTCGACTTTCTTT. Translating it yields CSARDEGGLSTFF. This chain uses TRBV20-1 with TRBJ1-1; unclear D gene. CDR3 length: 13 residues. V lost 0 bases to trimming and J lost 12 bases, with 17 bases between them. Looked up from germline, CDR1 is DFQATT and CDR2 is SNEGSKA (reference sequence).